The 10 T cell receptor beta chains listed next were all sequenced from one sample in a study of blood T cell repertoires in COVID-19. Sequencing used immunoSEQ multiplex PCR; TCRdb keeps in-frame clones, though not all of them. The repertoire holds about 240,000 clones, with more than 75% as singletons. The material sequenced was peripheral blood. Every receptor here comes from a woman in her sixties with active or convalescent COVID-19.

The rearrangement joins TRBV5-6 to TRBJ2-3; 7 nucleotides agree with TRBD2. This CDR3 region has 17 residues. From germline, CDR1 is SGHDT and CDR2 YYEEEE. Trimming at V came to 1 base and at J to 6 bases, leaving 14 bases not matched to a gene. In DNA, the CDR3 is TGTGCCAGCAGCTTGAGATTAGGGGACTATCCCCAGGATACGCAGTATTTT. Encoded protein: CASSLRLGDYPQDTQYF.

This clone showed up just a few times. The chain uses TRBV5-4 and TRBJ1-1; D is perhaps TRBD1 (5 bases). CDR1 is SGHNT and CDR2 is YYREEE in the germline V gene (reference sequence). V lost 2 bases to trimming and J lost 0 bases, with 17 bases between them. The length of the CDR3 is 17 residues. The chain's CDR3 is CASSFWTGGYMNTEAFF. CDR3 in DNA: TGTGCCAGCAGCTTCTGGACGGGGGGATATATGAACACTGAAGCTTTCTTT.

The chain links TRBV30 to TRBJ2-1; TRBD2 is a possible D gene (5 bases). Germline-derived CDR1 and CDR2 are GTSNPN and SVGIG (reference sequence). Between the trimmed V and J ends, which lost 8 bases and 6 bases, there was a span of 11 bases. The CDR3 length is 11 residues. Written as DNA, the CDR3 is TGTGCCCGCGGGTTTCTCAATGAGCAGTTCTTC. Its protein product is CARGFLNEQFF.

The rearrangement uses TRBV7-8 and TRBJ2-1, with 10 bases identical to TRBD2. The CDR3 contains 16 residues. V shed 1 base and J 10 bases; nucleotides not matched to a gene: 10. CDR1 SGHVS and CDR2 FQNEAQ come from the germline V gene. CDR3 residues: CASSLERTSGRREQFF. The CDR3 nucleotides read TGTGCCAGCAGCTTAGAACGGACTAGCGGACGGAGGGAGCAGTTCTTC.

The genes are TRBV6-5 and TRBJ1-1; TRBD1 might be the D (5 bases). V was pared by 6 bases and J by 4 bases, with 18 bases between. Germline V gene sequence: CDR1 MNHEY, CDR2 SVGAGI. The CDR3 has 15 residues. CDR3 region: CASRALRGVGTEAFF. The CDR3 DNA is TGTGCCAGCAGGGCCCTGCGGGGCGTTGGCACTGAAGCTTTCTTT.

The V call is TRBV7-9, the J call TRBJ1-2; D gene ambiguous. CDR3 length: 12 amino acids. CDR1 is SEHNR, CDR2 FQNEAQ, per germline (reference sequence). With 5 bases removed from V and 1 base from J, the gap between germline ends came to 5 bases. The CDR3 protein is CASSPDNYGYTF. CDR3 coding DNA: TGTGCCAGCAGCCCAGATAACTATGGCTACACCTTC. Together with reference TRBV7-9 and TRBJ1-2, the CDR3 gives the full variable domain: DTGVSQNPRHKITKRGQNVTFRCDPISEHNRLYWYRQTLGQGPEFLTYFQNEAQLEKSRLLSDRFSAERPKGSFSTLEIQRTEQGDSAMYLCASSPDNYGYTFGSGTRLTVV.

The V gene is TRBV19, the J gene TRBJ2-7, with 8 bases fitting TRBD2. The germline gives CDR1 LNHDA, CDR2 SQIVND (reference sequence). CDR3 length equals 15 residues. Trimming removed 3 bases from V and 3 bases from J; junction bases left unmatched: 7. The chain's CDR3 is CASSIGYGTSYEQYF. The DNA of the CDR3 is TGTGCCAGTAGTATTGGGTACGGGACTAGCTACGAGCAGTACTTC.

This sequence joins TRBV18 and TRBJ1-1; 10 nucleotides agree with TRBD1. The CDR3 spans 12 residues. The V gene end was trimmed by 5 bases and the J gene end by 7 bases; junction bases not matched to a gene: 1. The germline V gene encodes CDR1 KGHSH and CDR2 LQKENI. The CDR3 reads CASSRDRGEAFF. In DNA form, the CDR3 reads TGTGCCAGCTCAAGGGACAGGGGTGAAGCTTTCTTT. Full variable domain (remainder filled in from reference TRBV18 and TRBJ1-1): NAGVMQNPRHLVRRRGQEARLRCSPMKGHSHVYWYRQLPEEGLKFMVYLQKENIIDESGMPKERFSAEFPKEGPSILRIQQVVRGDSAAYFCASSRDRGEAFFGQGTRLTVV.

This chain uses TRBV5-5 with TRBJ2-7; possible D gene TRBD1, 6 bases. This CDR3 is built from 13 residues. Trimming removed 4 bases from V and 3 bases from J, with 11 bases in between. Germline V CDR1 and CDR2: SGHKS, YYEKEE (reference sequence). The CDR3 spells CASSTGHFYEQYF. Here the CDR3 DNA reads TGTGCCAGCAGCACGGGACACTTCTACGAGCAGTACTTC.

CDR3 protein: CAISVGGQGGYEQYF. The CDR3 DNA is TGTGCCATCAGTGTGGGAGGACAGGGCGGGTACGAGCAGTACTTC. The rearrangement uses TRBV10-3 and TRBJ2-7, with 8 bases fitting TRBD1. This CDR3 has 15 amino acids. The germline V gene has CDR1 ENHRY and CDR2 SYGVKD. Trimming took 4 bases from V and 4 from J; bases not matched to a gene: 9.